The next 10 T cell receptor beta chains were all read from a single sample in a study of T cells in Graves' hyperthyroidism and ophthalmopathy. Using RNA transcripts as the source, TCR beta CDR3 regions were amplified. Using the HTBI primer set, a first-round RT-PCR was run on the TCR CDR3. TCRdb reprocessed the multiplex PCR reads with MiXCR, giving one entry per CDR3 protein. The table has 550,000 to 700,000 distinct CDR3 sequences, roughly 14% seen once. The sequencing sample was made of blood. Receptors were obtained from a woman aged 40 to 55 with Graves' ophthalmopathy.

This clonotype turned up a few times. This chain links TRBV30 with TRBJ2-7, with 7 bases matching TRBD2. The germline gives CDR1 GTSNPN, CDR2 SVGIG (reference sequence). This CDR3 is 18 amino acids long. V was clipped by 7 bases and J by 0 bases; unmatched bases: 21. CDR3 nucleotides: TGTGCCTTGGATCGGGGGGTCAGTAGCGGCAAAAGCTCCTACGAGCAGTACTTC. Its protein product is CALDRGVSSGKSSYEQYF.

The chain recombines TRBV28 with TRBJ1-2; 7 bases agree with TRBD1. Germline CDR1 reads MDHEN; CDR2 reads SYDVKM. The CDR3 has 15 amino acids. The ends lost 10 bases at V and 2 bases at J; junction bases unmatched: 13. Written as DNA, the CDR3 is TGTGCCATCCAAGGACAGGTAGTGTCGAACTATGGCTACACCTTC. This codes for CAIQGQVVSNYGYTF.

This clonotype was recorded many times. V and J are TRBV20-1 and TRBJ2-2; 8 positions match TRBD2. Germline CDR1 and CDR2: DFQATT and SNEGSKA (reference sequence). V shed 1 base, J shed 15 bases, and the junction held 7 bases outside the gene matches. The CDR3 totals 12 residues. The CDR3 DNA reads as TGCAGTGCTAGAGCGGGACTAGGGGTGGTGTTTTTT. Translating it yields CSARAGLGVVFF.

This clonotype was seen many times. The chain links TRBV30 to TRBJ2-7; TRBD2 agrees at 7 bases. V gave up 5 bases and J gave up 2 bases; unmatched junction bases: 9. The CDR3 loop spans 14 amino acids. Germline V gene sequence: CDR1 GTSNPN, CDR2 SVGIG (reference sequence). The CDR3 region is CAWGREGKAYEQYF. Written as DNA, the CDR3 is TGTGCCTGGGGGAGGGAAGGGAAAGCCTACGAGCAGTACTTC.

The genes are TRBV11-2 and TRBJ1-1, with no clear D. The germline V gene encodes CDR1 SGHAT and CDR2 FQNNGV. V was cut by 3 bases and J by 3 bases, with 8 bases left in between. There are 13 residues in the CDR3. The CDR3 loop is CASSFYGHTEAFF. The CDR3 region has the DNA TGTGCCAGCAGCTTTTACGGGCACACTGAAGCTTTCTTT.

There are many counts of this clonotype. The chain is built from TRBV27 and TRBJ2-5, with a tentative D call TRBD1 (6 bases). Germline V gene lookup returns CDR1 MNHEY and CDR2 SMNVEV (reference sequence). CDR3 length: 13 amino acids. The V gene lost 9 bases and the J gene lost 5 bases, with 16 bases spanning the gap. This chain's CDR3 is CASRDTEGETQYF. The CDR3 region has the DNA TGTGCCAGTAGGGACACCGAGGGGGAGACCCAGTACTTC.

This rearrangement joins TRBV12-3 or TRBV12-4 to TRBJ2-7; perhaps D is TRBD1 or TRBD2 (8 bases each). The V end lost 6 bases, the J end lost 6 bases, and 15 bases lay between the germline ends. The CDR3 sequence is 13 residues long. The CDR3 is CASRHSGTGEQYF. Written as DNA, the CDR3 is TGTGCCAGCAGGCATAGCGGGACAGGCGAGCAGTACTTC.

The table lists this clonotype with a few counts. The gene calls are TRBV20-1 and TRBJ1-1; TRBD1 might be the D (5 bases). In germline, CDR1 is DFQATT, CDR2 SNEGSKA (reference sequence). This CDR3 comprises 14 residues. V dropped 5 bases and J dropped 2 bases, with 15 bases sitting between them. CDR3 region: CSARGVTGNTEAFF. The CDR3 DNA reads as TGCAGTGCTCGTGGTGTAACAGGAAACACTGAAGCTTTCTTT.

This clonotype has at least ten counts. The chain uses TRBV6-1 and TRBJ1-3, with D unclear. The CDR3 has 15 amino acids. Trimming stripped 0 bases from V and 2 bases from J, with 8 bases between. Germline CDR1 MNHNS, CDR2 SASEGT. CDR3 sequence reads: CASSEARTPGNTIYF. As DNA, the CDR3 is TGTGCCAGCAGTGAAGCGCGTACGCCTGGAAACACCATATATTTT.

The chain combines TRBV9 with TRBJ2-2; 11 positions match TRBD2. Germline assignment: CDR1 SGDLS and CDR2 YYNGEE. This CDR3 is built from 18 residues. The trim removed 2 bases at V and 0 bases at J, leaving 6 bases unmatched. The CDR3 region has the DNA TGTGCCAGCAGCGTCCGACTAGCGGGAATGTCGAACACCGGGGAGCTGTTTTTT. This codes for CASSVRLAGMSNTGELFF.